Sequencing of this T cell receptor beta chain was carried out in a study of cytomegalovirus exposure and HLA in healthy donors. The PCR contained 60 Vbeta and 13 Jbeta primers. Sequenced by immunoSEQ multiplex PCR; TCRdb stores in-frame clones only, minus some. This sample yields 100,000 to 150,000 clones, of which about 78% are seen a single time; just over 8% belongs to the top ten. The table lists this clone with a few counts. CDR1 and CDR2 (germline): MNHEY, SVGAGI. Trimming removed 2 bases at V and 1 base at J, with 8 bases between. The CDR3 is 14 amino acids. The sequencing sample was made of PBMCs. This clonotype was sampled from a woman aged 40 to 50 in good health and CMV-seropositive. V usage is TRBV6-5 and J usage is TRBJ1-1; TRBD1 is a possible D gene (5 bases). The CDR3 spells CASSYGAGNTEAFF. In DNA form, the CDR3 reads TGTGCCAGCAGTTACGGGGCAGGGAACACTGAAGCTTTCTTT.